A single sample gave rise to the 8 T cell receptor beta chains below, sequenced in a study of blood T cell repertoires in COVID-19. This table comes from immunoSEQ multiplex PCR, and its TCRdb copy is limited to in-frame clones, with some not included. The data show under 250,000 clones, approximately 83% seen once. The sample consisted of peripheral blood. The receptors here all came from a man aged 45 to 65 with active or convalescent COVID-19.

This chain connects TRBV28 to TRBJ2-5; a possible D gene is TRBD2 (5 bases). The CDR3 is made up of 11 amino acids. Germline V gene sequence: CDR1 MDHEN, CDR2 SYDVKM. Trimming cost V 6 bases and J 7 bases, with 9 bases left between them. CDR3 in amino acids: CASRDAGTQYF. The CDR3, as DNA: TGTGCCAGCAGGGATGCGGGGACCCAGTACTTC.

The J gene is TRBJ2-3, the V gene TRBV7-2; 7 nucleotides align to TRBD2. The V and J ends lost 5 bases and 2 bases, in that order; junction bases with no gene match: 7. This CDR3 comprises 15 residues. Germline V gene lookup returns CDR1 SGHTA and CDR2 FQGNSA. The CDR3 bases are TGTGCCAGCAGCCCCGAAGCGGGAAACACAGATACGCAGTATTTT. Protein sequence: CASSPEAGNTDTQYF.

The chain links TRBV18 to TRBJ1-2; maybe TRBD1 (6 bases). This CDR3 has 14 amino acids. Trimming removed 1 base at V and 2 bases at J, with 8 bases between. CDR1 is KGHSH and CDR2 is LQKENI in the germline V gene. The CDR3 DNA follows: TGTGCCAGCTCACCACAGGGGGGGAACTATGGCTACACCTTC. Translated: CASSPQGGNYGYTF.

This chain uses TRBV6-6 with TRBJ2-7; 8 bases match TRBD2. This CDR3 has 18 amino acids. CDR1 MNHNY and CDR2 SVGAGI come from the germline V gene (reference sequence). Germline trimming cut 5 bases from V and 4 bases from J; bases unmatched to any gene: 19. The DNA of the CDR3 is TGTGCCAGCAGTCGAAGGCGGGGCGGAGTAGCGGGGAAATACGAGCAGTACTTC. Translating it yields CASSRRRGGVAGKYEQYF.

In its sample, this clone was seen once. The chain combines TRBV7-2 with TRBJ2-7; 7 bases agree with TRBD1. Germline CDR1 SGHTA, CDR2 FQGNSA. The CDR3 spans 12 residues. Trimming cost V 5 bases and J 5 bases; bases outside gene matches: 3. As DNA, the CDR3 is TGTGCCAGCAGCCCGGACAGGAACGAGCAGTACTTC. Protein sequence: CASSPDRNEQYF.

This sequence joins TRBV28 and TRBJ1-4; D perhaps matches TRBD1 (5 bases). The V gene lost 5 bases and the J gene lost 0 bases, with 19 bases spanning the gap. Germline V gene data show CDR1 as MDHEN and CDR2 as SYDVKM. The CDR3 consists of 18 residues. This chain's CDR3 is CASSPYRGRGPTNEKLFF. CDR3 nucleotide sequence: TGTGCCAGCAGTCCTTATAGGGGCAGAGGCCCAACTAATGAAAAACTGTTTTTT.

The chain is built from TRBV9 and TRBJ1-1, with 9 bases that match TRBD1. Trimming at V came to 4 bases and at J to 0 bases, leaving 10 bases not matched to a gene. The length of the CDR3 is 17 residues. Looked up from germline, CDR1 is SGDLS and CDR2 is YYNGEE. This CDR3 is CASSQKPGTGMNTEAFF. DNA for the CDR3: TGTGCCAGCAGCCAGAAACCCGGGACAGGGATGAACACTGAAGCTTTCTTT.

The CDR3 region has the DNA TGTGCCAGCAGGGGGACCGGGACAATGAACACTGAAGCTTTCTTT. This codes for CASRGTGTMNTEAFF. The V call is TRBV27, the J call TRBJ1-1; D possibly corresponds to TRBD1 (6 bases). CDR3 size: 15 residues. Germline V gives CDR1 MNHEY, CDR2 SMNVEV (reference sequence). Trimming shortened V by 6 bases and J by 0 bases, and 14 bases separated the two germline ends.